One and the same sample provided the 26 T cell receptor beta chains below, sequenced in a study of CD8 T cells in ankylosing spondylitis. Each CDR3 protein is one row after TCRdb ran MiXCR on the 5' RACE reads. The sample lists around 230,000 distinct CDR3 sequences, 7% to 10% occurring once. The sequenced sample consisted of blood, either unsorted or a sorted T cell fraction (not recorded which). The origin of the receptors is a female donor with ankylosing spondylitis or in good health (not recorded which).

This clonotype was detected many times. This chain connects TRBV9 to TRBJ2-1; D possibly corresponds to TRBD2 (5 bases). The CDR3 has 14 residues. Trimming took 3 bases from V and 0 from J, leaving 7 bases between them. The germline gives CDR1 SGDLS, CDR2 YYNGEE. The CDR3 sequence: CASSAGFSYNEQFF. The DNA of the CDR3 is TGTGCCAGCAGCGCGGGATTCTCCTACAATGAGCAGTTCTTC.

This clonotype has a count of ten or more. The chain joins TRBV29-1 to TRBJ2-3; D is perhaps TRBD2 (6 bases). Trimming took 1 base from V and 2 from J, leaving 16 bases between them. CDR3 length equals 16 residues. Germline CDR1 and CDR2: SQVTM and ANQGSEA. CDR3 coding DNA: TGCAGCGTTGAAGGGGAAATGACTAGTTTCACAGATACGCAGTATTTT. It translates to CSVEGEMTSFTDTQYF.

This clonotype was counted many times. The chain recombines TRBV11-2 with TRBJ1-1; D not resolved. This CDR3 is built from 14 residues. Germline V gives CDR1 SGHAT, CDR2 FQNNGV. The V and J ends lost 5 bases and 3 bases respectively, with 13 bases between them. As DNA, the CDR3 is TGTGCCAGCAGCCCCGAAAGGGTAGACACTGAAGCTTTCTTT. This encodes CASSPERVDTEAFF.

This clonotype was counted many times. The chain carries TRBV7-2 and TRBJ2-5; D unclear. V was shortened by 0 bases and J by 0 bases, with 8 bases between the two germline ends. Per the germline V gene, CDR1 is SGHTA and CDR2 is FQGNSA. The CDR3 consists of 15 residues. Here the CDR3 DNA reads TGTGCCAGCAGCTTAGCGCAGTCTTACCAAGAGACCCAGTACTTC. It translates to CASSLAQSYQETQYF.

This clonotype was counted many times. The chain carries TRBV15 and TRBJ2-5, with D hard to call. Germline CDR1 is LNHNV and CDR2 is YYDKDF (reference sequence). Trimming removed 3 bases at V and 5 bases at J, with 7 bases between. This CDR3 is built from 12 residues. The CDR3, as DNA: TGTGCCACCAGCAGCTTAGGGGAGACCCAGTACTTC. It encodes CATSSLGETQYF. The full variable domain, in which reference TRBV15 and TRBJ2-5 provide the parts outside the CDR3, is DAMVIQNPRYQVTQFGKPVTLSCSQTLNHNVMYWYQQKSSQAPKLLFHYYDKDFNNEADTPDNFQSRRPNTSFCFLDIRSPGLGDTAMYLCATSSLGETQYFGPGTRLLVL.

This clonotype was observed many times. The chain uses TRBV12-3 or TRBV12-4 and TRBJ1-5; 10 bases agree with TRBD1. J gave up 3 bases and V 3 bases, and 2 bases lay outside the gene matches. This CDR3 has 15 amino acids. Written as DNA, the CDR3 is TGTGCCAGCAGTTTGGGACAGGGGAACAATCAGCCCCAGCATTTT. It codes for CASSLGQGNNQPQHF.

This clonotype was found many times. V and J are TRBV5-1 and TRBJ2-3, with unresolved D. Germline V CDR1 and CDR2: SGHRS, YFSETQ. The CDR3 has 12 amino acids. The V end was cut by 2 bases, the J end by 5 bases, with 6 bases between. CDR3 DNA sequence: TGCGCCAGCAGCTTATCGAAAGATACGCAGTATTTT. The encoded protein is CASSLSKDTQYF. The full variable domain, rest sourced from reference TRBV5-1 and TRBJ2-3, is KAGVTQTPRYLIKTRGQQVTLSCSPISGHRSVSWYQQTPGQGLQFLFEYFSETQRNKGNFPGRFSGRQFSNSRSEMNVSTLELGDSALYLCASSLSKDTQYFGPGTRLTVL.

In this sample, this clonotype turned up many times. V is TRBV6-1 and J is TRBJ2-2, with 10 bases that match TRBD1. Germline-derived CDR1 and CDR2 are MNHNS and SASEGT. The V gene end was trimmed by 6 bases and the J gene end by 2 bases; junction bases not matched to a gene: 6. CDR3 length equals 16 residues. CDR3 in DNA: TGTGCCAGCAGAACCAGGACAGGGGGTAACACCGGGGAGCTGTTTTTT. This translates into CASRTRTGGNTGELFF.

This clonotype occurred many times. The rearrangement links TRBV11-1 to TRBJ2-5, with 8 bases that match TRBD2. CDR3 size: 21 residues. The germline CDR1 and CDR2 sequences are SGHAT and FQDESV (reference sequence). J was trimmed by 1 base and V by 1 base; bases with no gene match: 20. CDR3 in amino acids: CASSLGWASGSRSGTQETQYF. The CDR3 DNA sequence: TGTGCCAGCAGCTTAGGTTGGGCTAGCGGGTCCCGGTCGGGGACCCAAGAGACCCAGTACTTC. The full variable domain, its missing parts supplied by reference TRBV11-1 and TRBJ2-5, is EAEVAQSPRYKITEKSQAVAFWCDPISGHATLYWYRQILGQGPELLVQFQDESVVDDSQLPKDRFSAERLKGVDSTLKIQPAELGDSAMYLCASSLGWASGSRSGTQETQYFGPGTRLLVL.

The V and J genes are TRBV19 and TRBJ2-7; 9 nucleotides align to TRBD1. The CDR3 consists of 15 residues. V lost 3 bases, J lost 3 bases, and 6 bases stayed unmatched. Germline V gives CDR1 LNHDA, CDR2 SQIVND (reference sequence). CDR3 nucleotide sequence: TGTGCCAGTAGTATGGAGGGGACAGGGATCTACGAGCAGTACTTC. Amino acids: CASSMEGTGIYEQYF.

This clonotype was counted ten times or more. The genes are TRBV11-3 and TRBJ2-1, with 7 bases matching TRBD1. The CDR3 spans 13 residues. Germline CDR1 reads SGHNT; CDR2 reads YENEEA. The J segment lost 9 bases and the V segment lost 0 bases, leaving 2 bases of the junction unmatched. In DNA form, the CDR3 reads TGTGCCAGCAGCTTAGATAGGACAGGTGAGCAGTTCTTC. This sequence encodes CASSLDRTGEQFF.

This clonotype showed up many times. This chain uses TRBV29-1 with TRBJ2-7, with D perhaps TRBD1 (5 bases). This CDR3 spans 11 amino acids. The germline gives CDR1 SQVTM, CDR2 ANQGSEA. Between the trimmed V and J ends, which lost 3 bases and 6 bases, there was a span of 9 bases. CDR3 coding DNA: TGCAGCGTTGACAGGGTAGGCGAGCAGTACTTC. Protein sequence: CSVDRVGEQYF.

Many counts were recorded for this clonotype. The chain uses TRBV12-5 and TRBJ2-7; possibly TRBD2 for D (7 bases). The CDR3 loop spans 15 amino acids. With 0 bases removed from V and 4 bases from J, the gap between germline ends came to 13 bases. Germline-derived CDR1 and CDR2 are LGHNT and FRNRAP. CDR3 region: CASGLVAGQGYEQYF. CDR3 nucleotide sequence: TGTGCTAGTGGTTTGGTAGCGGGACAAGGATACGAGCAGTACTTC.

This clonotype was seen at least ten times. The V and J genes are TRBV12-3 or TRBV12-4 and TRBJ1-5; D gene unclear. V dropped 7 bases and J dropped 5 bases, with 12 bases sitting between them. The CDR3 runs to 13 residues. CDR3 loop: CASTLNADQPQHF. The CDR3 nucleotides read TGTGCCAGCACCCTAAATGCCGATCAGCCCCAGCATTTT.

Concerning this clonotype itself: Because the CDR3 is missing its conserved closing phenylalanine or tryptophan, this is likely a read error. The chain employs TRBV4-3 and TRBJ2-1; 8 bases match TRBD2. The CDR3 has 16 amino acids. V dropped 0 bases and J dropped 6; count of bases not matched to a gene: 7. Germline V lookup: CDR1 LGHNA, CDR2 YSLEER. CDR3 bases: TGCGCCAGCAGCCAAGATCAGTTAGCGGGGTTCAATGAGCAGTTCCTC. This sequence encodes CASSQDQLAGFNEQFL.

The sample holds a few counts of this clonotype. The CDR3 here is CATPRDSRTDTQYF. The CDR3 bases are TGTGCCACCCCCCGGGACAGTAGGACAGATACGCAGTATTTT. The chain recombines TRBV6-1 with TRBJ2-3, with 7 positions matching TRBD1. The CDR3 covers 14 residues. The germline gives CDR1 MNHNS, CDR2 SASEGT. Trimming at V came to 10 bases and at J to 3 bases, leaving 10 bases not matched to a gene.

This clonotype was recorded at least ten times. The rearrangement links TRBV6-2 or TRBV6-3 to TRBJ2-6; tentative D call: TRBD1 (6 bases). V lost 6 bases and J 2 bases, leaving 14 bases between the germline ends. The CDR3 is 16 amino acids. The germline gives CDR1 MNHEY, CDR2 SVGEGT. This CDR3 reads CASSYYRVTGANVLTF. Written as DNA, the CDR3 is TGTGCCAGCAGCTATTACAGGGTTACTGGGGCCAACGTCCTGACTTTC.

This clonotype occurred many times. The genes are TRBV20-1 and TRBJ2-4, with 7 bases matching TRBD1. The CDR3 length is 12 residues. Germline values: CDR1 DFQATT, CDR2 SNEGSKA (reference sequence). CDR3 region: CSQRQGQNIQYF. CDR3 DNA sequence: TGCAGCCAAAGACAGGGACAAAACATTCAGTACTTC.

V gene TRBV28 combines with J gene TRBJ2-5, with TRBD2 matching over 8 bases. The J call may be incorrect, as the DNA end agrees better with TRBJ2-1. The germline V gene encodes CDR1 MDHEN and CDR2 SYDVKM. The CDR3 is 14 residues long. The CDR3 DNA is TGTGCCAGCAGTTGGGGGGGCCAGCGGGGGACCCAGTTCTTC. This codes for CASSWGGQRGTQFF.

This clonotype occurred a few times. DNA of the CDR3: TGTGCCAGCAGTAGCCGGAGCCCTAGCGGGAGGGGTGGGGAGACCCAGTACTTC. Its protein is CASSSRSPSGRGGETQYF. The chain joins TRBV6-1 to TRBJ2-5; 12 bases are a match to TRBD2. CDR1 MNHNS and CDR2 SASEGT come from the germline V gene. Germline trimming cut 5 bases from V and 5 bases from J; bases unmatched to any gene: 15. The CDR3 runs to 18 residues.

Ten or more counts support this clonotype. CDR3 protein: CSARRTDTQYF. As DNA, the CDR3 is TGCAGTGCTCGTCGCACAGATACGCAGTATTTT. The chain combines TRBV20-1 with TRBJ2-3; D gene unclear. Germline lookup yields CDR1 DFQATT and CDR2 SNEGSKA (reference sequence). The V gene lost 5 bases and the J gene lost 1 base, with 4 bases spanning the gap. There are 11 residues in the CDR3.

The table lists this clonotype with many counts. The V call is TRBV7-9, the J call TRBJ2-4; weak D call: TRBD2 (6 bases). Trimming removed 5 bases from V and 1 base from J, with 12 bases in between. Germline-derived CDR1 and CDR2 are SEHNR and FQNEAQ (reference sequence). CDR3 length: 15 residues. DNA for the CDR3: TGTGCCAGCAGCAGACTAGGCCTGGCCAAAAACATTCAGTACTTC. This encodes CASSRLGLAKNIQYF.

Many counts were recorded for this clonotype. The chain has TRBV20-1 and TRBJ2-7; D is unclear. This CDR3 comprises 15 residues. The V gene's germline CDR1 is DFQATT and CDR2 SNEGSKA (reference sequence). The ends were cut back, 3 bases at V and 0 bases at J, with 15 bases in the middle. The CDR3 here is CSASSPVSDSYEQYF. CDR3 coding DNA: TGCAGTGCTAGTTCCCCCGTATCGGACTCCTACGAGCAGTACTTC.

Comment on this clonotype: With a much larger clone just one base away, this may be a read error. The V and J genes are TRBV7-2 and TRBJ2-3, with no clear D. The CDR3 spans 12 residues. Germline CDR1 is SGHTA and CDR2 is FQGNSA. V lost 3 bases to trimming and J lost 9 bases, with 10 bases between them. CDR3 in amino acids: CASSFATETQYF. CDR3 DNA sequence: TGTGCCAGCAGCTTCGCCACCGAGACGCAGTATTTT.

This clonotype was recorded at least ten times. This chain joins TRBV19 and TRBJ2-1, with TRBD2 matching over 9 bases. Germline CDR1 LNHDA, CDR2 SQIVND (reference sequence). CDR3 length: 15 amino acids. Trimming cost V 3 bases and J 6 bases; bases outside gene matches: 6. This chain's CDR3 is CASSIAVREGNEQFF. CDR3 sequence (DNA): TGTGCCAGTAGTATTGCGGTGCGGGAGGGCAATGAGCAGTTCTTC.

The sample holds many counts of this clonotype. The V and J genes are TRBV12-3 or TRBV12-4 and TRBJ2-4; 14 nucleotides align to TRBD2. Trimming removed 3 bases from V and 10 bases from J; junction bases left unmatched: 2. The CDR3 has 14 amino acids. CDR3 loop: CASSLGLAGVIQYF. CDR3 DNA sequence: TGTGCCAGCAGTTTGGGACTAGCGGGAGTAATTCAGTACTTC.